This entry describes one TCR beta chain. Its antigen is unidentified. Amplification used 60 Vbeta primers and 13 Jbeta primers. Sequencing used immunoSEQ multiplex PCR; TCRdb keeps in-frame clones, though not all of them. The sample carries some 140,000 clones, 70% to 75% recorded once. The sample comes from a study of cytomegalovirus exposure and HLA in healthy donors. Though nominally healthy at sampling, donors likely had unrecorded immune exposures. Study-wide points: A later analysis found TCR association rates differed by HLA locus, highest for DRB1 and lowest for HLA-C. In a later analysis, roughly 17,000 TCR beta sequences were associated with HLA alleles at 0.05 false discovery rate.

The CDR3 runs to 12 residues. Germline V gene sequence: CDR1 SQVTM, CDR2 ANQGSEA. V was cut by 0 bases and J by 5 bases, with 7 bases left in between. The sequence was collected from a woman aged 40 to 50 in good health and CMV-seronegative. This sequence joins TRBV29-1 and TRBJ1-1; D remains unclear. Material: PBMCs. CDR3 DNA sequence: TGCAGCGTTGAAGATCCAGTGACTGAAGCTTTCTTT. Protein: CSVEDPVTEAFF.